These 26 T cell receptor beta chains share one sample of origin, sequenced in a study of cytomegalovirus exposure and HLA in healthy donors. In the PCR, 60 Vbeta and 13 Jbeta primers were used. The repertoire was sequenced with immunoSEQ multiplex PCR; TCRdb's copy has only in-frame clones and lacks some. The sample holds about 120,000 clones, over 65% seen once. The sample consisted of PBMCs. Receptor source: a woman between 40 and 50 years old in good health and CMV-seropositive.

The CDR3 region has the DNA TGTGCCAGCAGTTCAGAGACAGGAAACTACGAGCAGTACTTC. Protein: CASSSETGNYEQYF. The chain uses TRBV6-4 and TRBJ2-7; maybe TRBD1 (6 bases). Trimming took off 5 bases at V and 3 bases at J, with 14 bases between the two ends. The CDR3 is 14 residues long. Germline lookup yields CDR1 MRHNA and CDR2 SNTAGT.

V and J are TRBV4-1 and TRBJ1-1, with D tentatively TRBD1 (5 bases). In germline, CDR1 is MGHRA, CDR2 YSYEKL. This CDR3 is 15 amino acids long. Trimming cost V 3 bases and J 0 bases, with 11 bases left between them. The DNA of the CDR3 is TGCGCCAGCAGCCAGCGGGGGTCTTTGAACACTGAAGCTTTCTTT. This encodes CASSQRGSLNTEAFF.

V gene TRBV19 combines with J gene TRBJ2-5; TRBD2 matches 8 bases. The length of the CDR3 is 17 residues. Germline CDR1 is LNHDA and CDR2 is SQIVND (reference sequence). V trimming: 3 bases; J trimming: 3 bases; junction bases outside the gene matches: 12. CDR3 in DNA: TGTGCCAGTAGTATCGGAATTAATAGCGGGACGAAAGAGACCCAGTACTTC. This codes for CASSIGINSGTKETQYF.

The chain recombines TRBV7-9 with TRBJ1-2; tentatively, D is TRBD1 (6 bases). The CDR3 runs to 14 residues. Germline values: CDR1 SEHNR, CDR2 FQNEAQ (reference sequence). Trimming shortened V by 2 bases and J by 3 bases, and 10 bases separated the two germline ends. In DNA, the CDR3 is TGTGCCAGCAGCTTACCGCCAGGGGACTATGGCTACACCTTC. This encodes CASSLPPGDYGYTF.

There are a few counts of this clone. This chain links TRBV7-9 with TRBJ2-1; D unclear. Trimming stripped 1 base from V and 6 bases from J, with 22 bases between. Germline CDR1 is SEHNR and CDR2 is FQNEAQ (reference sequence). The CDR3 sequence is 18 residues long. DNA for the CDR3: TGTGCCAGCAGCTTAGGATCTGGCTTCCTAGGTCCAATCAATGAGCAGTTCTTC. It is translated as CASSLGSGFLGPINEQFF.

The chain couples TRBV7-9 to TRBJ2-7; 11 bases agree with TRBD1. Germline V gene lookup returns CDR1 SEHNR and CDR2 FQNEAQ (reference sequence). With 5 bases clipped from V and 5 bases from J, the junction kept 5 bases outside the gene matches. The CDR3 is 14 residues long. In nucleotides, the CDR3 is TGTGCCAGCAGCCTGGACAGGGGGCTGAACGAGCAGTACTTC. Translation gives CASSLDRGLNEQYF.

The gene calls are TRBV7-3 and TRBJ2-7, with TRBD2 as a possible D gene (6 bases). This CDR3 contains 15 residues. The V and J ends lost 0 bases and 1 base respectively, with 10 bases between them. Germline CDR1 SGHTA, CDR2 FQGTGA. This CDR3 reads CASSLTGRSSYEQYF. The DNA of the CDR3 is TGTGCCAGCAGCTTAACCGGGAGATCGTCCTACGAGCAGTACTTC.

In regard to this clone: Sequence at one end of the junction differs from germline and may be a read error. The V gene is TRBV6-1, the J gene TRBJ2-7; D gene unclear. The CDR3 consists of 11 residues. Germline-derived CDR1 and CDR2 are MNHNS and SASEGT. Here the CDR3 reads CASSERSLPCF. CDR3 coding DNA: TGTGCCAGCAGTGAGCGGTCACTCCCATGCTTC.

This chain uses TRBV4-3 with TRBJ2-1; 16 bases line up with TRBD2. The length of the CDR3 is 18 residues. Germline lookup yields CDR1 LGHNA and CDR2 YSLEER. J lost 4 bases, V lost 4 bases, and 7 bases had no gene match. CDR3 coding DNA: TGCGCCAGCAGCCGGGGACTAGCGGGAGGGCCGACATACAATGAGCAGTTCTTC. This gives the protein CASSRGLAGGPTYNEQFF.

The CDR3 DNA follows: TGTGCCAGCAGTTACGGGACAGGGTACGAGCAGTACTTC. Translated, it gives CASSYGTGYEQYF. The rearrangement uses TRBV6-5 and TRBJ2-7; 9 bases line up with TRBD1. V lost 2 bases and J lost 4; bases outside the gene matches: 0. This CDR3 is 13 amino acids long. CDR1 MNHEY and CDR2 SVGAGI come from the germline V gene.

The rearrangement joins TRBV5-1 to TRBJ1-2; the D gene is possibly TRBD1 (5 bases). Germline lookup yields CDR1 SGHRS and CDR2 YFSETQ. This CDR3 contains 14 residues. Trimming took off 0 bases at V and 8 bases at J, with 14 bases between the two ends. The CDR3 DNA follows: TGCGCCAGCAGCTTGGACGGGACCGGGAGAGGCTACACCTTC. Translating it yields CASSLDGTGRGYTF.

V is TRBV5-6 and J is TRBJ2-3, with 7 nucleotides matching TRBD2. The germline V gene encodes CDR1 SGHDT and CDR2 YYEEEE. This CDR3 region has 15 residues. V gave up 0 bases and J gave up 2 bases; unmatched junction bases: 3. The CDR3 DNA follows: TGTGCCAGCAGCTTGGACGGGGGGTACACAGATACGCAGTATTTT. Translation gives CASSLDGGYTDTQYF.

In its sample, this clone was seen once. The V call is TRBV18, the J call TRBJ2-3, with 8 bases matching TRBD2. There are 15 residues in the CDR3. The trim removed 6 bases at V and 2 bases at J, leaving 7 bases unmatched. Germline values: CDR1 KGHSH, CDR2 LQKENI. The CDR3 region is CASSPNGLATDTQYF. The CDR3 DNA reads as TGTGCCAGCTCTCCCAACGGACTAGCCACAGATACGCAGTATTTT.

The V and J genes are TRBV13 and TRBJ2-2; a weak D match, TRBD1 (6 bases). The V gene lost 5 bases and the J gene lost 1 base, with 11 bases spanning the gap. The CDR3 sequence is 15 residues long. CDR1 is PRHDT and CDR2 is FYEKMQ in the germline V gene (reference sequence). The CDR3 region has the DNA TGTGCCAGCAGCCGCCGGACAGTGAACACCGGGGAGCTGTTTTTT. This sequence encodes CASSRRTVNTGELFF.

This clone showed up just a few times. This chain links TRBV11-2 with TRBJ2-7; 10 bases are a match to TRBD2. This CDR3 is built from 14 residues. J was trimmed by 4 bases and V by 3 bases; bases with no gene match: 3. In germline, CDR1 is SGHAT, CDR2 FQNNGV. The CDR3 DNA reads TGTGCCAGCAGCTTGTTGGGACTAGCGTACGAGCAGTACTTC. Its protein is CASSLLGLAYEQYF.

The CDR3 reads CARSSHGGTGRYSNQPQHF. Written as DNA, the CDR3 is TGTGCCAGAAGCTCCCACGGCGGGACAGGCCGCTATAGCAATCAGCCCCAGCATTTT. This chain uses TRBV5-3 with TRBJ1-5, with 8 bases matching TRBD1. TRBV5-3 is noted as an ORF with a role that remains uncertain. V lost 3 bases to trimming and J lost 0 bases; unmatched junction nucleotides: 14. This CDR3 contains 19 residues.

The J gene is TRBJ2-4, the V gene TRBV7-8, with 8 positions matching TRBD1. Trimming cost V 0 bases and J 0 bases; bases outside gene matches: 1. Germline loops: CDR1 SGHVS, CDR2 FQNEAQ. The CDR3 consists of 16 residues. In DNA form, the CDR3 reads TGTGCCAGCAGCTTAGCGACAGGGGCAGCCAAAAACATTCAGTACTTC. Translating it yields CASSLATGAAKNIQYF.

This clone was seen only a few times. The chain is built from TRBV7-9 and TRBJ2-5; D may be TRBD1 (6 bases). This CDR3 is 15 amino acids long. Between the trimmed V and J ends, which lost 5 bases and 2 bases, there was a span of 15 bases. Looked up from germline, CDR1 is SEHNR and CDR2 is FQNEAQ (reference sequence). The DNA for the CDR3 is TGTGCCAGCAGCCCCTACCCAGGGGCTCAAGAGACCCAGTACTTC. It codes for CASSPYPGAQETQYF.

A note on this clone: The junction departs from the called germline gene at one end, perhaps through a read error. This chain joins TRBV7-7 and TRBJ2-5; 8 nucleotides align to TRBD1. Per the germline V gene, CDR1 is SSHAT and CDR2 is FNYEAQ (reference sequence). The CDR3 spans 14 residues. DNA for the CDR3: TGTGCTAGCAGCTTGTCAGGGGGCACAGAGACCCAGTACTTC. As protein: CASSLSGGTETQYF.

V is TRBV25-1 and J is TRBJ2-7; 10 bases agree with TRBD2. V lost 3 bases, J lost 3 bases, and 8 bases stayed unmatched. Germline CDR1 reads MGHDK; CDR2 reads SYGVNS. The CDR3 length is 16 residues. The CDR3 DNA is TGTGCCAGCAGTGATGGAAGGACTAGCGGTATCTACGAGCAGTACTTC. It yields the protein CASSDGRTSGIYEQYF.

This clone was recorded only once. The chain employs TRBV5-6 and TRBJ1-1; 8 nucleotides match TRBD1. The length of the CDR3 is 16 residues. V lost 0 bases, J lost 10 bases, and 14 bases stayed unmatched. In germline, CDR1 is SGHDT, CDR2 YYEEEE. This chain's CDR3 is CASSLVDRDFALVAFF. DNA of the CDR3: TGTGCCAGCAGCTTGGTGGACAGGGACTTTGCCCTGGTAGCTTTCTTT.

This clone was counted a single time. The CDR3 reads CASSPRTQAAYEQYF. CDR3 in DNA: TGCGCCAGCAGCCCGAGGACTCAGGCGGCCTACGAGCAGTACTTC. The V and J genes are TRBV5-1 and TRBJ2-7, with a tentative D call TRBD2 (5 bases). The germline V and J ends were trimmed by 4 bases and 2 bases, with 16 bases remaining between them. The V gene's germline CDR1 is SGHRS and CDR2 YFSETQ. The CDR3 length is 15 residues.

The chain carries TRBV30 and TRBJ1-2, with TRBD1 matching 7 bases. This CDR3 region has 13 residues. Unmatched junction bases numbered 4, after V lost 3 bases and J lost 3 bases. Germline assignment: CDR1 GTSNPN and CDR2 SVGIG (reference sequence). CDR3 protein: CAWRVQGYYGYTF. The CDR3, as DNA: TGTGCCTGGAGGGTACAGGGGTACTATGGCTACACCTTC.

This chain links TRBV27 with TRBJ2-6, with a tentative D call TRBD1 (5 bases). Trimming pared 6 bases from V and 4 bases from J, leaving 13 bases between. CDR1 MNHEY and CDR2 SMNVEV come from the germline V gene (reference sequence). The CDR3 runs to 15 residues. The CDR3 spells CASSQTVSGANVLTF. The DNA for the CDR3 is TGTGCCAGCAGCCAGACAGTGTCCGGGGCCAACGTCCTGACTTTC.

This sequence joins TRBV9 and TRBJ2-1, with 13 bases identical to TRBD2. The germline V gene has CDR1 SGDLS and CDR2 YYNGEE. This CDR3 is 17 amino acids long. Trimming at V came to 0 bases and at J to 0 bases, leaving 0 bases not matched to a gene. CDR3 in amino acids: CASSVGTSGSSYNEQFF. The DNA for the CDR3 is TGTGCCAGCAGCGTAGGGACTAGCGGGAGCTCCTACAATGAGCAGTTCTTC.

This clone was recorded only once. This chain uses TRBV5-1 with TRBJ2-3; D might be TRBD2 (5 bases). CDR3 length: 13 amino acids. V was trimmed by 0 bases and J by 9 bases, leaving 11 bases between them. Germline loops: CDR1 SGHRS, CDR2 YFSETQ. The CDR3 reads CASSLDFGETQYF. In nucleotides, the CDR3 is TGCGCCAGCAGCTTGGATTTTGGGGAGACGCAGTATTTT. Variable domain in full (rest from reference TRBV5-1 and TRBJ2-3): KAGVTQTPRYLIKTRGQQVTLSCSPISGHRSVSWYQQTPGQGLQFLFEYFSETQRNKGNFPGRFSGRQFSNSRSEMNVSTLELGDSALYLCASSLDFGETQYFGPGTRLTVL.